The rows below give T cell receptor beta chains drawn from one sample of a study of T cell changes during pregnancy in multiple sclerosis. Assay: immunoSEQ multiplex PCR; the TCRdb copy retains only in-frame clones and omits some. This sample has some 57,000 clones, with around 89% found just once. The specimen was peripheral blood, collected in the first trimester of pregnancy. These receptors were taken from a female donor in good health, enrolled as a control in a pregnancy study. CDR3s include the opening cysteine and the closing phenylalanine or tryptophan. Each record gives: D gene, clone size, V gene, J gene, CDR3 DNA, CDR3 protein. A D gene is named only where the DNA matches it firmly. Size is stated for part of the rows, as once, few or many counts, or as a class when the clone is expanded.

>-|-|TRBV7-9|TRBJ1-3
TGTGCCAGCAGCGGCTCGCCCTCTGGAAACACCATATATTTT
CASSGSPSGNTIYF
>TRBD2|-|TRBV7-9|TRBJ2-3
TGTGCCAGCAGCTTGACTAGCCCTAAGGGCACAGATACGCAGTATTTT
CASSLTSPKGTDTQYF
>-|-|TRBV30|TRBJ1-1
TGTGCCTGGAGTGAGGGGTATCGGGAAGCTTTCTTT
CAWSEGYREAFF
>TRBD2|-|TRBV5-6|TRBJ2-1
TGTGCCAGCAGCGCGGGACTAGCAGGCCGCCCCGGGGGCTACAATGAGCAGTTCTTC
CASSAGLAGRPGGYNEQFF
>-|-|TRBV11-2|TRBJ2-6
TGTGCCAGCAGCTTGGGTGGGGCCGGGGCCAACGTCCTGACTTTC
CASSLGGAGANVLTF
>TRBD1|-|TRBV5-1|TRBJ2-1
TGCGCCAGCAGCGAGGGACAGAATGCCCCCTACAATGAGCAGTTCTTC
CASSEGQNAPYNEQFF
>TRBD2|few|TRBV7-9|TRBJ2-3
TGTGCCAGCAGCCCCGGGGGGGCAGCGGGCTACACAGATACGCAGTATTTT
CASSPGGAAGYTDTQYF
>TRBD1|-|TRBV4-1|TRBJ2-7
TGCGCCAGCAGCCAAGAGGGCACAGGGGGGAATTACGAGCAGTACTTC
CASSQEGTGGNYEQYF
>-|-|TRBV29-1|TRBJ1-1
TGCAGCGTGGTAGGGGCTGAAGCTTTCTTT
CSVVGAEAFF
>TRBD2|-|TRBV5-6|TRBJ2-1
TGTGCCAGCAGCCCGCTAGCGGGGGGTCACAATGAGCAGTTCTTC
CASSPLAGGHNEQFF
>TRBD1|-|TRBV18|TRBJ2-1
TGTGCCAGCTCACTCCCCGGGACAGGAGGCGATGAGCAGTTCTTC
CASSLPGTGGDEQFF
>TRBD1|-|TRBV9|TRBJ1-1
TGTGCCAGCAGCGGATTGACTAGGGGGCGGATAGACACTGAAGCTTTCTTT
CASSGLTRGRIDTEAFF
>TRBD1|-|TRBV30|TRBJ1-6
TGTGCCTGGAGTACCCCCACAGGGGATTCACCCCTCCACTTT
CAWSTPTGDSPLHF
>-|-|TRBV5-6|TRBJ1-1
TGTGCCAGCAGCCCCCTTACATGGAACACTGAAGCTTTCTTT
CASSPLTWNTEAFF
>TRBD1|-|TRBV11-2|TRBJ2-1
TGTGCCAGCAGCCCTACAGGGGTAAGAGGGTCCTACAATGAGCAGTTCTTC
CASSPTGVRGSYNEQFF
>-|few|TRBV2|TRBJ1-4
TGTGCCAGCAGTGAATTGGGCCGGGGTAATGAAAAACTGTTTTTT
CASSELGRGNEKLFF
>TRBD1|-|TRBV19|TRBJ1-3
TGTGCCAGTAGTATCCGGGCAGGGGGCTGGTCTGGAAACACCATATATTTT
CASSIRAGGWSGNTIYF
>TRBD1|-|TRBV18|TRBJ1-4
TGTGCCAGCTCACCCAGGGGCCGGGACAGAGAAAAACTGTTTTTT
CASSPRGRDREKLFF
>TRBD1|-|TRBV5-4|TRBJ1-2
TGTGCCAGCAGCTTGGGGACAGGGGATAGCGACTATGGCTACACCTTC
CASSLGTGDSDYGYTF
>-|-|TRBV30|TRBJ2-1
TGTGCCTGGAGTGTACGGCACGGGAATGAGCAGTTCTTC
CAWSVRHGNEQFF
>-|-|TRBV6-4|TRBJ1-2
TGTGCCAGCCGGGAGGAGGGACCTCCAGACTATGGCTACACCTTC
CASREEGPPDYGYTF
>-|-|TRBV21-1|TRBJ1-2
TGTGCCAGCAGCAAAGGGGTGTTGGGGCAGGGGAAAAACTATGGCTACACCTTC
CASSKGVLGQGKNYGYTF
>-|-|TRBV7-2|TRBJ2-3
TGTGCCAGCAGCTGGCGGACAGCGGGGAGCACAGATACGCAGTATTTT
CASSWRTAGSTDTQYF
>-|once|TRBV6-5|TRBJ1-6
TGTGCCAGCAGTTACAGGGGACACCGATATAATTCACCCCTCCACTTT
CASSYRGHRYNSPLHF
>TRBD2|once|TRBV9|TRBJ2-1
TGTGCCAGCAGCGTAGAAGGACTAGTCACCAATGAGCAGTTCTTC
CASSVEGLVTNEQFF
>-|-|TRBV14|TRBJ2-7
TGTGCCAGCAGCCAAGTATTCGGGAACGAGCAGTACTTC
CASSQVFGNEQYF
>TRBD1|-|TRBV2|TRBJ1-4
TGTGCCAGCACCTGGTACGGGACAGGGGGCAAGGCAACTAATGAAAAACTGTTTTTT
CASTWYGTGGKATNEKLFF
>-|-|TRBV6-4|TRBJ1-4
TGTGCCAGCAGTGACTCAGCAGGGGCTAATGAAAAACTGTTTTTT
CASSDSAGANEKLFF
>-|-|TRBV30|TRBJ1-2
TGTGCCTGGAACAGGGCAAACTATGGCTACACCTTC
CAWNRANYGYTF
>TRBD1|-|TRBV9|TRBJ2-7
TGTGCCAGCAGTCGACAGGGGAGCTCCTACGAGCAGTACTTC
CASSRQGSSYEQYF
>-|-|TRBV4-3|TRBJ2-7
TGCGCCAGCAGCCAAGATTACAGGGATTACGAGCAGTACTTC
CASSQDYRDYEQYF
>TRBD1|-|TRBV13|TRBJ1-1
TGTGCCAGCAGCCCCAGGGGGTCGGCGAACACTGAAGCTTTCTTT
CASSPRGSANTEAFF
>TRBD1|-|TRBV2|TRBJ1-1
TGTGCCAGCAGCCCTCGACAGGGTAGCACTGAAGCTTTCTTT
CASSPRQGSTEAFF
>-|-|TRBV7-6|TRBJ2-3
TGTGCCAGCAGCTTAGAGGGAGTACACCCCACAGATACGCAGTATTTT
CASSLEGVHPTDTQYF
>-|once|TRBV2|TRBJ2-7
TGTGCCAGCAGGGGGACTTTCCAGTACTTC
CASRGTFQYF
>-|-|TRBV27|TRBJ2-1
TGTGCCAGCAGTTTTGAGGGAGATGAGCAGTTCTTC
CASSFEGDEQFF
>-|-|TRBV7-9|TRBJ2-2
TGTGCCAGCAGCCGGGACAATACGAACACCGGGGAGCTGTTTTTT
CASSRDNTNTGELFF
>-|once|TRBV6-5|TRBJ1-5
TGTGCCAGCAGCCCCGTCGGGGGTCTCAAACAGCCCCAGCATTTT
CASSPVGGLKQPQHF